The 6 T cell receptor beta chains presented below share a single source sample, sequenced in a study of T cells after yellow fever vaccination. TCRdb re-called the 5' RACE reads with MiXCR, one entry per CDR3 protein. The profile shows 360,000 or so distinct CDR3 sequences, about 9.9% of them singletons. The sequencing here drew on PBMCs, taken on the day of the first yellow fever vaccination. These receptors came from a man aged 18 to 35 who received the YFV17D yellow fever vaccine.

V gene TRBV6-5 combines with J gene TRBJ2-2; 8 positions agree with TRBD1. CDR1 MNHEY and CDR2 SVGAGI come from the germline V gene. The CDR3 consists of 15 residues. With V trimmed by 2 bases and J by 6 bases, 5 bases remained unmatched. CDR3: CASSYTTGAPGELFF. The CDR3 DNA is TGTGCCAGCAGTTACACGACAGGGGCCCCCGGGGAGCTGTTTTTT.

In its sample, this clonotype was seen many times. The rearrangement joins TRBV12-3 or TRBV12-4 to TRBJ2-5; no clear D gene. V shed 5 bases and J shed 5 bases, with 12 bases lying between them. The CDR3 has 13 amino acids. CDR3 nucleotide sequence: TGTGCCAGCAGTCGAGTAGTCGGGGAGACCCAGTACTTC. This codes for CASSRVVGETQYF.

This clonotype came up a few times. The chain couples TRBV4-2 to TRBJ2-3; TRBD2 might be the D (6 bases). The germline V gene has CDR1 LGHNA and CDR2 YNFKEQ. CDR3 size: 16 residues. Trimming shortened V by 2 bases and J by 0 bases, and 12 bases separated the two germline ends. The CDR3 nucleotides read TGTGCCAGCAGCCAAAAAGCGGGTCTTAGCACAGATACGCAGTATTTT. Translating it yields CASSQKAGLSTDTQYF.

This clonotype was picked up a small number of times. This chain uses TRBV4-3 with TRBJ2-6; 10 nucleotides match TRBD1. The CDR3 spans 19 residues. Trimming cost V 0 bases and J 1 base; bases outside gene matches: 6. Per germline, CDR1 LGHNA and CDR2 YSLEER. The DNA of the CDR3 is TGCGCCAGCAGCCAAGATGTGGACAGGGGGGAATCTGGGGCCAACGTCCTGACTTTC. Translating it yields CASSQDVDRGESGANVLTF.

The genes are TRBV28 and TRBJ2-2, with 10 bases lining up with TRBD2. Trimming cost V 1 base and J 7 bases; bases outside gene matches: 12. This CDR3 has 18 amino acids. Germline V gene data show CDR1 as MDHEN and CDR2 as SYDVKM. The CDR3 spells CASSLFASGGRTGGELFF. CDR3 DNA sequence: TGTGCCAGCAGTTTATTCGCTAGCGGGGGACGTACTGGCGGGGAGCTGTTTTTT.

This clonotype has a handful of counts. The chain carries TRBV7-2 and TRBJ2-5; TRBD2 agrees at 7 bases. Germline CDR1 SGHTA, CDR2 FQGNSA. The V segment lost 5 bases and the J segment 0 bases; nucleotides outside the gene matches: 3. The CDR3 totals 14 residues. In DNA form, the CDR3 reads TGTGCCAGCAGCGGACTAGTTTACCAAGAGACCCAGTACTTC. Its protein product is CASSGLVYQETQYF. The whole variable domain, remainder taken from reference TRBV7-2 and TRBJ2-5, is GAGVSQSPSNKVTEKGKDVELRCDPISGHTALYWYRQSLGQGLEFLIYFQGNSAPDKSGLPSDRFSAERTGGSVSTLTIQRTQQEDSAVYLCASSGLVYQETQYFGPGTRLLVL.